This T cell receptor (beta chain) was sequenced during a study of blood T cell repertoires in COVID-19. The CDR3 consists of 16 residues. Trimming removed 4 bases at V and 6 bases at J, with 21 bases between. Germline lookup yields CDR1 SGDLS and CDR2 YYNGEE. Assay: immunoSEQ multiplex PCR; the TCRdb copy retains only in-frame clones and omits some. The table shows some 300,000 clones, with around nine tenths occurring only once. This clonotype originated in a woman in her twenties or thirties who had recovered from COVID-19. This rearrangement joins TRBV9 to TRBJ2-3, with D unclear. The sample consisted of PBMCs or T cells enriched from blood (not recorded which). In DNA, the CDR3 is TGTGCCAGCAGCCCTCAACCGGGTGAATATACGGATACGCAGTATTTT. Translating it yields CASSPQPGEYTDTQYF.